This is a list of T cell receptor beta chains from one sample in a study of cytotoxic CD8 clonotypes in ibrutinib-treated CLL. Assay: immunoSEQ multiplex PCR; the TCRdb copy retains only in-frame clones and omits some. The table lists about 97,000 clones, more than 75% of them singletons. The sample in question was PBMCs, obtained after 12 months of ibrutinib treatment. The receptors were sampled from a human donor with chronic lymphocytic leukemia. CDR3s include the opening cysteine and the closing phenylalanine or tryptophan. The order of the fields is J gene, clone size, V gene, D gene, CDR3 protein, CDR3 DNA. D genes are given only for firm matches. Size is omitted from some rows. Given values are once, few, many or a class for expanded clones.

TRBJ2-5	.	TRBV28	TRBD2	CASSFSGGETQYF	TGTGCCAGCAGCTTTAGCGGGGGAGAGACCCAGTACTTC
TRBJ2-2	.	TRBV6-4	TRBD1	CASRGQGATGELFF	TGTGCCAGCAGAGGACAGGGCGCAACCGGGGAGCTGTTTTTT
TRBJ2-7	once	TRBV2	TRBD1	CATRRQGKNYEQYF	TGTGCCACCCGAAGACAGGGGAAAAATTACGAGCAGTACTTC
TRBJ1-2	.	TRBV11-3	TRBD1	CASYPTGGAFYGYTF	TGTGCCAGTTACCCGACAGGGGGAGCTTTCTATGGCTACACCTTC
TRBJ2-5	.	TRBV18	.	CASSPYPLETQYF	TGTGCCAGCTCACCATACCCCTTAGAGACCCAGTACTTC
TRBJ2-1	.	TRBV6-5	.	CASSHSGDEQFF	TGTGCCAGCAGTCATAGCGGCGATGAGCAGTTCTTC
TRBJ2-5	once	TRBV7-6	.	CASSQPPPGQETQYF	TGTGCCAGCAGCCAACCCCCCCCGGGACAAGAGACCCAGTACTTC
TRBJ1-6	few	TRBV6-5	.	CASSDRLYNSPLHF	TGTGCCAGCAGCGACAGACTATATAATTCACCCCTCCACTTT
TRBJ2-1	once	TRBV10-1	TRBD2	CASSPAIPGGPPIWEQFF	TGCGCCAGCAGTCCAGCGATACCGGGGGGACCTCCCATTTGGGAGCAGTTCTTC
TRBJ1-5	.	TRBV19	.	CASRRTRSNQPQHF	TGTGCCAGTAGAAGGACCAGGAGCAATCAGCCCCAGCATTTT
TRBJ2-7	.	TRBV4-1	TRBD1	CASSQEGQGKQYF	TGCGCCAGCAGCCAAGAGGGACAGGGGAAGCAGTACTTC
TRBJ1-2	once	TRBV7-2	.	CASSTRVGDGYTF	TGTGCCAGCAGCACTAGGGTCGGGGACGGCTACACCTTC
TRBJ2-7	.	TRBV6-1	TRBD1	CASSEAPPFARRTGAAYEQYF	TGTGCCAGCAGTGAAGCCCCCCCTTTCGCGCGGAGGACAGGGGCAGCCTACGAGCAGTACTTC
TRBJ1-2	.	TRBV7-3	.	CASSPGTGQYGYTF	TGTGCCAGCAGCCCTGGGACCGGGCAATATGGCTACACCTTC
TRBJ1-3	.	TRBV5-1	TRBD1	CASKQGAPGNTIYF	TGCGCCAGCAAACAGGGGGCGCCGGGAAACACCATATATTTT
TRBJ1-5	.	TRBV6-1	.	CASSEGFEAAQPQHF	TGTGCCAGCAGTGAAGGGTTCGAAGCCGCTCAGCCCCAGCATTTT
TRBJ2-3	few	TRBV5-1	.	CASSLETVRTDTQYF	TGCGCCAGCAGCTTGGAGACTGTACGAACAGATACGCAGTATTTT
TRBJ1-6	.	TRBV29-1	.	CSVQGTLGNSPLHF	TGCAGCGTTCAGGGGACTCTTGGGAATTCACCCCTCCACTTT
TRBJ1-3	.	TRBV10-1	TRBD1	CASSARTGVSGNTIYF	TGCGCCAGCAGTGCGAGGACAGGGGTCTCTGGAAACACCATATATTTT
TRBJ2-4	.	TRBV6-1	.	CASMLVIAKNIQYF	TGTGCCAGCATGCTAGTGATTGCCAAAAACATTCAGTACTTC
TRBJ1-1	.	TRBV30	.	CAWRGDGVNTEAFF	TGTGCCTGGAGGGGTGACGGGGTGAACACTGAAGCTTTCTTT
TRBJ2-5	.	TRBV10-1	.	CASSESDYETQYF	TGCGCCAGCAGTGAGAGCGATTATGAGACCCAGTACTTC
TRBJ2-7	.	TRBV18	TRBD1	CASSPPTGQGVSYEQYF	TGTGCCAGCTCACCACCGACCGGACAGGGGGTCTCCTACGAGCAGTACTTC
TRBJ2-5	.	TRBV28	.	CASSLILQGRETQYF	TGTGCCAGCAGTCTCATCTTACAGGGCCGGGAGACCCAGTACTTC
TRBJ2-5	once	TRBV5-1	TRBD2	CASSLGGLVPGETQYF	TGCGCCAGCAGCTTGGGGGGACTAGTTCCGGGAGAGACCCAGTACTTC
TRBJ2-5	.	TRBV5-5	.	CASSLGGLLTRAYQETQYF	TGTGCCAGCAGCTTGGGGGGACTGCTGACTAGAGCGTACCAAGAGACCCAGTACTTC
TRBJ1-2	.	TRBV5-4	.	CASSYGPSGYTF	TGTGCCAGCAGCTATGGCCCTTCCGGCTACACCTTC
TRBJ1-5	few	TRBV30	.	CAWSEQGTQPQHF	TGTGCCTGGAGTGAACAGGGAACTCAGCCCCAGCATTTT
TRBJ1-1	.	TRBV7-9	.	CASSAGARATMNTEAFF	TGTGCCAGCAGCGCTGGAGCCAGAGCAACCATGAACACTGAAGCTTTCTTT
TRBJ2-2	few	TRBV7-7	.	CASSSTPLDTGELFF	TGTGCCAGCAGCTCTACACCTCTGGACACCGGGGAGCTGTTTTTT
TRBJ2-3	.	TRBV6-1	TRBD2	CASSGRLGEAQYF	TGTGCCAGTTCCGGGAGGTTGGGCGAGGCGCAGTATTTT
TRBJ2-7	.	TRBV18	TRBD1	CASSPPNPVTGIYEQYF	TGTGCCAGCTCACCACCCAATCCCGTGACAGGGATTTACGAGCAGTACTTC
TRBJ1-2	many	TRBV5-1	.	CASSLEASGGSYTF	TGCGCCAGCAGCTTGGAGGCAAGTGGGGGATCCTACACCTTC
TRBJ2-2	.	TRBV5-1	.	CASSLDSTRNLGELFF	TGCGCCAGCAGCTTGGACTCGACCCGCAACCTCGGGGAGCTGTTTTTT
TRBJ2-7	.	TRBV2	TRBD2	CASSPGRAQGQYF	TGTGCCAGCAGTCCCGGGAGGGCACAGGGGCAGTACTTC
TRBJ1-3	.	TRBV27	.	CASSFGASSGNTIYF	TGTGCCAGCAGTTTTGGGGCTTCCTCTGGAAACACCATATATTTT
TRBJ1-3	.	TRBV4-1	.	CASSQPQGAALGNTIYF	TGCGCCAGCAGCCAGCCACAGGGTGCGGCCCTTGGAAACACCATATATTTT
TRBJ1-6	once	TRBV7-2	.	CASSLLQGRGNSPLHF	TGTGCCAGCAGCTTACTCCAGGGAAGGGGCAATTCACCCCTCCACTTT
TRBJ1-1	few	TRBV30	.	CAWSTPDTEAFF	TGTGCCTGGAGTACCCCGGACACTGAAGCTTTCTTT
TRBJ2-3	.	TRBV4-1	.	CASSHADTQYF	TGCGCCAGCAGCCACGCTGATACGCAGTATTTT
TRBJ2-2	.	TRBV7-2	.	CAEEPAANTGELFF	TGTGCTGAGGAGCCAGCAGCTAACACCGGGGAGCTGTTTTTT
TRBJ1-5	.	TRBV19	TRBD1	CASSQKGTGRNQPQHF	TGTGCCAGTAGCCAAAAAGGGACAGGGAGAAATCAGCCCCAGCATTTT